This TCR beta chain appears in the sequencing data of a study of human T cells and chemical hapten exposure. For the study at large: Sensitization was performed using 2% DPC on a roughly 2 cm by roughly 2 cm upper inner arm skin site. General study results and limits: It was expanded TCRs that formed significantly more large CDR3 similarity clusters than controls did.

This clonotype was recorded at least ten times. The antigen is undetermined. Each cDNA molecule in the library carried unique molecular identifiers. Each CDR3 protein gets one entry after TCRdb re-called the RACE reads with MiXCR. The sample includes roughly 84,000 distinct CDR3 sequences, about 10% of them seen just once. Germline assignment: CDR1 SGHRS and CDR2 YFSETQ. V was pared by 3 bases and J by 6 bases, with 10 bases of the junction left unmatched. This CDR3 has 16 residues. The time point was: patch test 2, 6 weeks after DPC sensitization. Stated treatment: therapeutic diphenylcyclopropenone sensitization with weekly scalp DPC. Unfractionated whole blood was the source from which total RNA was extracted.

Sequences were derived from whole blood, sampled in connection with sensitization to the hapten diphenylcyclopropenone (DPC). The J gene is TRBJ2-3, the V gene TRBV5-1; TRBD1 agrees at 10 bases. The sequence derives from a woman aged 45-59 years with alopecia areata. Some clones in this sample may be carry-over from other donors' samples. The DNA for the CDR3 is TGCGCCAGCAGCTGGGGACAGGGGCTAGCGTCCGATACGCAGTATTTT. It specifies CASSWGQGLASDTQYF.